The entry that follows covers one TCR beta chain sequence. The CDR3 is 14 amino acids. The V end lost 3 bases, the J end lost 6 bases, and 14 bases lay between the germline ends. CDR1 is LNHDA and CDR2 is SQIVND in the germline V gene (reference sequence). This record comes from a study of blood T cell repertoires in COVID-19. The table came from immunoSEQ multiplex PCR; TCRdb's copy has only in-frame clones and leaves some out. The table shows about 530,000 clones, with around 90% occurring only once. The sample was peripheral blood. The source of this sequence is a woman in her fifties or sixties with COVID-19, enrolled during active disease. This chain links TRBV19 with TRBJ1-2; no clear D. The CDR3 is CASSMVGNTHGYTF. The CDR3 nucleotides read TGTGCCAGTAGTATGGTCGGGAACACGCATGGCTACACCTTC.